This T cell receptor (beta chain) was identified during a study of T-cell reconstitution after alpha-beta-depleted transplantation in children. Germline CDR1 SQVTM, CDR2 ANQGSEA. This CDR3 contains 14 residues. J lost 4 bases, V lost 7 bases, and 6 bases had no gene match. This sample's TCRbeta library carried unique molecular identifier barcodes. TCRdb passed the PCR reads through MiXCR, listing each CDR3 protein once. The sample has a few hundred thousand distinct CDR3 sequences, more than 20% seen once. The input for sequencing was PBMCs, taken before TCRalphabeta/CD19-depleted stem cell transplant. This receptor was obtained from a boy in the first two years of life with Wiskott-Aldrich syndrome, due to receive a stem cell transplant. The chain joins TRBV29-1 to TRBJ2-2; TRBD1 aligns across 10 bases. CDR3 region: CSAARTGGTGELFF. The CDR3 DNA reads as TGCAGCGCCGCCAGGACAGGGGGCACCGGGGAGCTGTTTTTT.